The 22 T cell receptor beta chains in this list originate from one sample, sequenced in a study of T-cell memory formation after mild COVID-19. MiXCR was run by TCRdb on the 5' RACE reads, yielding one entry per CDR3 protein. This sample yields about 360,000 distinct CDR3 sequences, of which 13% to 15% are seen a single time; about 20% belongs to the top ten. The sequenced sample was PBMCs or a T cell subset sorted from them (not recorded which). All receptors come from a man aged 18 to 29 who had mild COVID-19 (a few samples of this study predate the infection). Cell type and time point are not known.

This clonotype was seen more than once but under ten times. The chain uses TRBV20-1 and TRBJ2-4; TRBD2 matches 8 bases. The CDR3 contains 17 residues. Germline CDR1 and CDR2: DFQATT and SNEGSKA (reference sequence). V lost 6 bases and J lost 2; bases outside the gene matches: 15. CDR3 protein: CSAEYPVTSVSKNIQYF. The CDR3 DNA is TGCAGTGCCGAATATCCCGTGACTAGCGTTTCCAAAAACATTCAGTACTTC.

CDR3 region: CASRRQYNTEAFF. The CDR3 DNA follows: TGTGCCAGCAGGAGACAGTATAACACTGAAGCTTTCTTT. J is TRBJ1-1 and V is TRBV2; perhaps TRBD1 as D (5 bases). Trimming removed 6 bases from V and 2 bases from J, with 10 bases in between. Germline CDR1 reads SNHLY; CDR2 reads FYNNEI. This CDR3 region has 13 residues.

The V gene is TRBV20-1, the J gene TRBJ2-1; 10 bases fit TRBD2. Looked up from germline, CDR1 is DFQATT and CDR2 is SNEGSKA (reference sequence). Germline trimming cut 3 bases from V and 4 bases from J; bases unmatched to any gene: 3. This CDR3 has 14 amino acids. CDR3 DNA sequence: TGCAGTGCTAGGGCACTAGCGGGGTACAATGAGCAGTTCTTC. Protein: CSARALAGYNEQFF.

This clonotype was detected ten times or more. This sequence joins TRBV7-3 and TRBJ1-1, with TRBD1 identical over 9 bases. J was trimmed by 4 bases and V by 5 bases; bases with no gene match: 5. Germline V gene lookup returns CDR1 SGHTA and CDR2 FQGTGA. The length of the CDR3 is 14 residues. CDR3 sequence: CASSRDRVGTEAFF. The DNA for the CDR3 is TGTGCCAGCAGCAGGGACAGGGTCGGCACTGAAGCTTTCTTT.

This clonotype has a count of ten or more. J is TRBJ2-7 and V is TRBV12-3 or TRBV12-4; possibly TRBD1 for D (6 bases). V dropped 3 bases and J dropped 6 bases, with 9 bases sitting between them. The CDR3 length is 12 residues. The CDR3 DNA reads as TGTGCCAGCAGTTTGGGCAGGGGCGAGCAGTACGTC. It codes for CASSLGRGEQYV.

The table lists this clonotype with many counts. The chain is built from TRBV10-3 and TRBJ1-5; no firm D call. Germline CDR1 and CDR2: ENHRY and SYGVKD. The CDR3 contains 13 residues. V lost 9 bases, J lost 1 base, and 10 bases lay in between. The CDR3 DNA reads TGTGCCATAAGACAAGACAGCAATCAGCCCCAGCATTTT. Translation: CAIRQDSNQPQHF.

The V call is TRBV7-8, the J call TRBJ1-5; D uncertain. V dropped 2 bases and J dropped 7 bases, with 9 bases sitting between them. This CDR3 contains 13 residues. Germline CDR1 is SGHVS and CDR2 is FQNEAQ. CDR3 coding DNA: TGTGCCAGCAGCTTACAGATGGACCAGCCCCAGCATTTT. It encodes CASSLQMDQPQHF.

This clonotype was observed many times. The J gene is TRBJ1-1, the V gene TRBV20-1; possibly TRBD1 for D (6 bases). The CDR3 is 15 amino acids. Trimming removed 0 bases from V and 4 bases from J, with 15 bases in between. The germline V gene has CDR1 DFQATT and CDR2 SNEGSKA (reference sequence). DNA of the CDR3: TGCAGTGCTAGAGATCAAAGGGGGTCGCCCACTGAAGCTTTCTTT. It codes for CSARDQRGSPTEAFF.

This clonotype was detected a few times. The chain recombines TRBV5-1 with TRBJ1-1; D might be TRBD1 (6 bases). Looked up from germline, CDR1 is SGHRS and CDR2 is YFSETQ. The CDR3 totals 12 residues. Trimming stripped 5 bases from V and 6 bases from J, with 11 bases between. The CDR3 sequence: CASSVGGAEAFF. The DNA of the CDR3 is TGCGCCAGCAGTGTGGGGGGCGCTGAAGCTTTCTTT. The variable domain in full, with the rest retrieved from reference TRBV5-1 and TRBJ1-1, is KAGVTQTPRYLIKTRGQQVTLSCSPISGHRSVSWYQQTPGQGLQFLFEYFSETQRNKGNFPGRFSGRQFSNSRSEMNVSTLELGDSALYLCASSVGGAEAFFGQGTRLTVV.

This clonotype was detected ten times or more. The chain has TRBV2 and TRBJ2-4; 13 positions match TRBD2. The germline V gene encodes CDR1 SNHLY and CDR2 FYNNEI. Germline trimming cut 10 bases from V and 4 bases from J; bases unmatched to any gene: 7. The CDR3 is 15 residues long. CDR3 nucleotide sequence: TGTGCCACCACGGGACTAGCGGGGAGAAAAAACATTCAGTACTTC. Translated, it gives CATTGLAGRKNIQYF.

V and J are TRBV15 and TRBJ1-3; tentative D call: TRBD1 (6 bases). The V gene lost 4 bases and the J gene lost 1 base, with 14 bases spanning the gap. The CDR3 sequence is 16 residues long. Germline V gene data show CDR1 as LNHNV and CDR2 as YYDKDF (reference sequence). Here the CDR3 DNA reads TGTGCCACCAGCATAACAGGGTCCTGGTCTGGAAACACCATATATTTT. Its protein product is CATSITGSWSGNTIYF.

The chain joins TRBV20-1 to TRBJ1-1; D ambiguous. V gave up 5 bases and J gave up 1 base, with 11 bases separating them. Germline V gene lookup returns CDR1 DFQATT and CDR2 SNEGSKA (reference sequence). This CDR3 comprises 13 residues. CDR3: CSAPLMTNTEAFF. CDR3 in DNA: TGCAGTGCTCCACTAATGACGAACACTGAAGCTTTCTTT.

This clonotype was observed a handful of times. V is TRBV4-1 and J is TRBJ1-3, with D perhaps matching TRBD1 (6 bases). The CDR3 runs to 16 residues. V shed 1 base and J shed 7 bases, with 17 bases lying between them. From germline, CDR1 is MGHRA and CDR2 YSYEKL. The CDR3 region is CASSQGFPGGRNTIYF. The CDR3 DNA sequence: TGCGCCAGCAGCCAAGGTTTTCCGGGGGGCCGGAACACCATATATTTT.

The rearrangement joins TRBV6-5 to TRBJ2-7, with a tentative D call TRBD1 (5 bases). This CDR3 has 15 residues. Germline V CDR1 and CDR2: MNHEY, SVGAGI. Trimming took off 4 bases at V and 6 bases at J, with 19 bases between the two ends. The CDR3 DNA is TGTGCCAGCAGTTGGAACAGGCACTACCCCTCCGAGCAGTACTTC. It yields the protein CASSWNRHYPSEQYF.

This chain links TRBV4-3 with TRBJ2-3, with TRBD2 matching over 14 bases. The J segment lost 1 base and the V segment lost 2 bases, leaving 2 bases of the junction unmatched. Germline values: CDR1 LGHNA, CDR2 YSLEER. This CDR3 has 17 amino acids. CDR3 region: CASSQKGLAGGTDTQYF. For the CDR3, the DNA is TGCGCCAGCAGCCAAAAGGGACTAGCGGGAGGCACAGATACGCAGTATTTT.

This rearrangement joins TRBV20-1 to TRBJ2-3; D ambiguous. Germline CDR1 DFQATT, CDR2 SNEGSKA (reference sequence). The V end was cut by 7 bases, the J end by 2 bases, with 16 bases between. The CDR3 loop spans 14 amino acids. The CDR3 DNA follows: TGCAGTGTATCCGGCCCTTTCTACACAGATACGCAGTATTTT. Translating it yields CSVSGPFYTDTQYF.

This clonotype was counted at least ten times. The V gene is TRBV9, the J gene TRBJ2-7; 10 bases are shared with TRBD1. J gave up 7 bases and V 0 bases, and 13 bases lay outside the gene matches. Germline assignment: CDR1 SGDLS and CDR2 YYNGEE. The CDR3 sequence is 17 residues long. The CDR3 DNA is TGTGCCAGCAGCGTAGCCGAGGGACGACAGGGGGCGTGGGAGCAGTACGTC. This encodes CASSVAEGRQGAWEQYV.

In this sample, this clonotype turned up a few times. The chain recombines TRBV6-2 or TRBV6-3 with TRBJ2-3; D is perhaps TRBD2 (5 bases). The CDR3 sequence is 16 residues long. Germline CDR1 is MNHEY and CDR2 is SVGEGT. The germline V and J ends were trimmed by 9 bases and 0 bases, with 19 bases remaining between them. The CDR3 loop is CASNRPSRASTDTQYF. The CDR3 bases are TGTGCCAGTAACCGCCCATCGAGGGCCAGCACAGATACGCAGTATTTT.

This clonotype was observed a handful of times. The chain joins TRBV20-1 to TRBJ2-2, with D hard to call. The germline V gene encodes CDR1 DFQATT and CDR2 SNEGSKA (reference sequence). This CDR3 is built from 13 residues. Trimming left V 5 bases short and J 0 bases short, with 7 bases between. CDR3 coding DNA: TGCAGTGCTTTGGCCCCGAACACCGGGGAGCTGTTTTTT. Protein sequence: CSALAPNTGELFF.

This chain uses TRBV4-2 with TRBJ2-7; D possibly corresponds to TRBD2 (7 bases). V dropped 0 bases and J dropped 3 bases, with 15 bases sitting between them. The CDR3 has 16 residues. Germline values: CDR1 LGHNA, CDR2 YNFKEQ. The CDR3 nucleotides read TGTGCCAGCAGCCAAGAGGACGGGGGGCAATTCTACGAGCAGTACTTC. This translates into CASSQEDGGQFYEQYF.

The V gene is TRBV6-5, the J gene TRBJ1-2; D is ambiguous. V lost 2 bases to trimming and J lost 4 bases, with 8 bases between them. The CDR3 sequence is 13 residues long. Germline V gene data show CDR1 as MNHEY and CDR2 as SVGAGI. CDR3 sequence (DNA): TGTGCCAGCAGTTACGGGAGCCCCTATGGCTACACCTTC. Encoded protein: CASSYGSPYGYTF.

CDR3 region: CASSSPVRGGRETQYF. CDR3 sequence (DNA): TGTGCCAGCAGCTCTCCCGTCAGGGGGGGCAGGGAGACCCAGTACTTC. The genes are TRBV7-2 and TRBJ2-5; possibly TRBD1 or TRBD2 for D (7 bases each). The CDR3 spans 16 residues. Trimming pared 4 bases from V and 5 bases from J, leaving 20 bases between. Per the germline V gene, CDR1 is SGHTA and CDR2 is FQGNSA.